These T cell receptor beta chains were read from a single sample in a study of CD8 T cells in ankylosing spondylitis. TCRdb passed the 5' RACE reads through MiXCR, listing each CDR3 protein once. Of around 440,000 distinct CDR3 sequences listed, approximately 17% are singletons. The specimen sequenced was blood, either unsorted or a sorted T cell fraction (not recorded which). The receptor source for this set is a male donor with ankylosing spondylitis. Each CDR3 is given with its conserved first and last residue. Each record gives: D gene, V gene, CDR3 length, clone size, J gene, CDR3 DNA, CDR3 protein. The D gene is left open where the match is weak. For some rows the clone size is stated as once, few or many, or as a class when expanded; others skip it.

D: NA
V: TRBV7-2
length: 15
size: NA
J: TRBJ2-1
DNA: TGTGCCAGCAGCGGACAGCCGAGCTCCTACAATGAGCAGTTCTTC
CDR3: CASSGQPSSYNEQFF

D: TRBD1
V: TRBV5-1
length: 16
size: NA
J: TRBJ2-3
DNA: TGCGCCAGCAGCTTGGCGGGACAGGGAAACACAGATACGCAGTATTTT
CDR3: CASSLAGQGNTDTQYF

D: TRBD1
V: TRBV20-1
length: 15
size: few
J: TRBJ2-3
DNA: TGCAGTGCCCCAAAGCTCGGGACAGAGACAGATACGCAGTATTTT
CDR3: CSAPKLGTETDTQYF

D: NA
V: TRBV20-1
length: 12
size: few
J: TRBJ2-7
DNA: TGCAGTGCTACCCCGGACAGCTACGAGCAGTACTTC
CDR3: CSATPDSYEQYF

D: NA
V: TRBV7-6
length: 17
size: NA
J: TRBJ2-1
DNA: TGTGCCAGCAGCTTAAGTAGGAGCGGTAGCTCCTACAATGAGCAGTTCTTC
CDR3: CASSLSRSGSSYNEQFF

D: TRBD1
V: TRBV30
length: 12
size: once
J: TRBJ1-2
DNA: TGTGCCTGGAGGCAGGGGGTATATGGCTACACCTTC
CDR3: CAWRQGVYGYTF

D: NA
V: TRBV6-2/TRBV6-3
length: 16
size: few
J: TRBJ1-5
DNA: TGTGCCAGCAGTCCCGGACTAGGACGTGGCAATCAGCCCCAGCATTTT
CDR3: CASSPGLGRGNQPQHF

D: TRBD2
V: TRBV5-1
length: 16
size: NA
J: TRBJ2-5
DNA: TGCGCCAGCAGCTTGGAGGGTAGCGGGGCCCAAGAGACCCAGTACTTC
CDR3: CASSLEGSGAQETQYF

D: NA
V: TRBV14
length: 15
size: few
J: TRBJ1-1
DNA: TGTGCCAGCAGCCGAGGTGGGGCGCTGAACACTGAAGCTTTCTTT
CDR3: CASSRGGALNTEAFF

D: TRBD2
V: TRBV12-3/TRBV12-4
length: 18
size: many
J: TRBJ2-2
DNA: TGTGCCAGCAGTCCCCGTGGGGCGGGAGGCCCGTCCACCGGGGAGCTGTTTTTT
CDR3: CASSPRGAGGPSTGELFF

D: TRBD1
V: TRBV7-8
length: 17
size: once
J: TRBJ1-3
DNA: TGTGCCAGCAGCTCCCGGGACAGGGCTCTATCTGGAAACACCATATATTTT
CDR3: CASSSRDRALSGNTIYF

D: NA
V: TRBV7-2
length: 12
size: few
J: TRBJ1-6
DNA: TGTGCCAGCAGCTCACAGTCTCTACCCCTCCACTTT
CDR3: CASSSQSLPLHF

D: NA
V: TRBV6-1
length: 12
size: few
J: TRBJ1-2
DNA: TGTGCCAGCACAGTATCTAACTATGGCTACACCTTC
CDR3: CASTVSNYGYTF

D: TRBD1
V: TRBV12-3/TRBV12-4
length: 13
size: NA
J: TRBJ1-3
DNA: TGTGCCAGCACCCCGGACAGGGCGGACGCCATATATTTT
CDR3: CASTPDRADAIYF

D: NA
V: TRBV6-2/TRBV6-3
length: 14
size: few
J: TRBJ1-5
DNA: TGTGCCAGCAGTTCTACGGGGGACGGTCAGCCCCAGCATTTT
CDR3: CASSSTGDGQPQHF

D: NA
V: TRBV5-1
length: 15
size: few
J: TRBJ2-1
DNA: TGCGCCAGCAGCTTGGGCCCACTAGGACCCGGAGAGCAGTTCTTC
CDR3: CASSLGPLGPGEQFF

D: NA
V: TRBV2
length: 16
size: NA
J: TRBJ2-5
DNA: TGTGCCAGCAGTGACGCCGGCGGATCTATGGGAGAGACCCAGTACTTC
CDR3: CASSDAGGSMGETQYF

D: NA
V: TRBV10-3
length: 15
size: few
J: TRBJ2-7
DNA: TGTGCCATCAGTGTCACCGGGCCGACACCTTACGAGCAGTACTTC
CDR3: CAISVTGPTPYEQYF

D: NA
V: TRBV2
length: 15
size: NA
J: TRBJ1-5
DNA: TGTGCCAGCAGAACTGGGGGGGATGGCAATCAGCCCCAGCATTTT
CDR3: CASRTGGDGNQPQHF

D: TRBD1
V: TRBV25-1
length: 16
size: few
J: TRBJ2-5
DNA: TGTGCCAGCAGTGAGTACCGGACAGGGATACAAGAGACCCAGTACTTC
CDR3: CASSEYRTGIQETQYF

D: TRBD1
V: TRBV6-2/TRBV6-3
length: 13
size: NA
J: TRBJ2-7
DNA: TGTGCCAGCAGCAGAAGACAGGGTGGCGAGCAGTACTTC
CDR3: CASSRRQGGEQYF

D: TRBD2
V: TRBV12-3/TRBV12-4
length: 14
size: NA
J: TRBJ2-7
DNA: TGTGCCAGCAGCCCCCCGGGAGGCTTCTACGAGCAGTACTTC
CDR3: CASSPPGGFYEQYF

D: NA
V: TRBV5-1
length: 17
size: few
J: TRBJ1-2
DNA: TGCGCCACCTCACCCGCACCCGACAGGACTACTAACTATGGCTACACCTTC
CDR3: CATSPAPDRTTNYGYTF

D: NA
V: TRBV2
length: 17
size: few
J: TRBJ2-7
DNA: TGTGCCAGCAGTGACCCTCGTTTCGGCGTAAGCTCCTACGAGCAGTACTTC
CDR3: CASSDPRFGVSSYEQYF

D: TRBD2
V: TRBV20-1
length: 16
size: many
J: TRBJ2-4
DNA: TGCAGTGCTAGCTGTAGCGGGGGGGCCTGGGAGTTCATTCAGTACTTC
CDR3: CSASCSGGAWEFIQYF

D: NA
V: TRBV9
length: 14
size: few
J: TRBJ2-3
DNA: TGTGCCAGCAGCGGCGGTAGCGTGACAGATACGCAGTATTTT
CDR3: CASSGGSVTDTQYF

D: TRBD2
V: TRBV11-2
length: 19
size: NA
J: TRBJ2-1
DNA: TGTGCCAGCAGCATACAATTCGGACTAGCGCGGAGCTCCTACAATGAGCAGTTCTTC
CDR3: CASSIQFGLARSSYNEQFF

D: TRBD1
V: TRBV29-1
length: 13
size: many
J: TRBJ1-4
DNA: TGCAGCGGCGGGGACAGGGTAAATGAAAAACTGTTTTTT
CDR3: CSGGDRVNEKLFF

D: TRBD2
V: TRBV7-8
length: 17
size: few
J: TRBJ2-3
DNA: TGTGCCAGCAGCTTATATCGACTAGCGGGAGGTGGAGATACGCAGTATTTT
CDR3: CASSLYRLAGGGDTQYF

D: TRBD1
V: TRBV20-1
length: 13
size: few
J: TRBJ1-2
DNA: TGCAGTGCTAGCCACAGGGGCGACTATGGCTACACCTTC
CDR3: CSASHRGDYGYTF

D: NA
V: TRBV20-1
length: 12
size: NA
J: TRBJ1-3
DNA: TGCAGTGCTCCAGGGTCTGGAAACACCATATATTTT
CDR3: CSAPGSGNTIYF

D: NA
V: TRBV4-1
length: 14
size: few
J: TRBJ1-1
DNA: TGCGCCAGCAGCCAAGTTCCCCCGGGCACTGAAGCTTTCTTT
CDR3: CASSQVPPGTEAFF

D: NA
V: TRBV4-1
length: 14
size: few
J: TRBJ2-1
DNA: TGCGCCAGCAGCCAGGAAGGACGGCGCAATGAGCAGTTCTTC
CDR3: CASSQEGRRNEQFF

D: NA
V: TRBV20-1
length: 14
size: NA
J: TRBJ1-4
DNA: TGCAGTGCTCGAGGGGACCGGGGTGGGGAAAAACTGTTTTTT
CDR3: CSARGDRGGEKLFF

D: NA
V: TRBV3-1
length: 14
size: few
J: TRBJ1-5
DNA: TGTGCCAGCAGCCAAGGAATTGGGCGTGCGGAGCAGCATTTT
CDR3: CASSQGIGRAEQHF

D: NA
V: TRBV3-1
length: 15
size: few
J: TRBJ2-1
DNA: TGTGCCAGCAGCCAAGGAGGGACTTCCTCCGATGAGCAGTTCTTC
CDR3: CASSQGGTSSDEQFF

D: TRBD2
V: TRBV20-1
length: 15
size: NA
J: TRBJ2-3
DNA: TGCAGTGCTAGATCATACGGGGGGGCAGCAGATACGCAGTATTTT
CDR3: CSARSYGGAADTQYF

D: NA
V: TRBV6-2/TRBV6-3
length: 16
size: NA
J: TRBJ1-5
DNA: TGTGCCAGCAGTTACGGGAGGGTGGACTCGTATCAGCCCCAGCATTTT
CDR3: CASSYGRVDSYQPQHF

D: NA
V: TRBV6-1
length: 13
size: NA
J: TRBJ1-5
DNA: TGTGCCAGCAGTACCAGTCCTTTGGGGCCCCAGCATTTT
CDR3: CASSTSPLGPQHF

D: TRBD1
V: TRBV7-3
length: 15
size: NA
J: TRBJ2-3
DNA: TGTGCCAGCAGCTTGACAGGGGCGAGCACAGATACGCAGTATTTT
CDR3: CASSLTGASTDTQYF

D: TRBD2
V: TRBV12-3/TRBV12-4
length: 16
size: NA
J: TRBJ2-1
DNA: TGTGCCAGCAGTTTAGTGGGTAGGGGACTAGCGGGAGGTGTGTTCTTC
CDR3: CASSLVGRGLAGGVFF

D: TRBD2
V: TRBV20-1
length: 17
size: NA
J: TRBJ2-3
DNA: TGCAGTGCTCGAACCCTTAGCGGCGGGAGGGCCGCAGATACGCAGTATTTT
CDR3: CSARTLSGGRAADTQYF

D: TRBD1
V: TRBV10-3
length: 15
size: NA
J: TRBJ1-2
DNA: TGTGCCACGGGGAACAGGGGCTCGGCTAACTATGGCTACACCTTC
CDR3: CATGNRGSANYGYTF

D: NA
V: TRBV6-5
length: 16
size: few
J: TRBJ2-5
DNA: TGTGCCAGCAGTTACGCTGCCGGGACGGTCCAAGAGACCCAGTACTTC
CDR3: CASSYAAGTVQETQYF

D: TRBD2
V: TRBV7-7
length: 13
size: few
J: TRBJ2-1
DNA: TGTGCCAGCAGCTTAGAACTAGCGGATGAGCAGTTCTTC
CDR3: CASSLELADEQFF

D: TRBD1
V: TRBV6-2/TRBV6-3
length: 13
size: few
J: TRBJ1-1
DNA: TGTGCCAGCAAAACAGGGGCGCACACTGAAGCTTTCTTT
CDR3: CASKTGAHTEAFF

D: NA
V: TRBV2
length: 13
size: NA
J: TRBJ2-1
DNA: TGTGCCAGCAGTGACAGGGAACACAATGAGCAGTTCTTC
CDR3: CASSDREHNEQFF

D: NA
V: TRBV2
length: 15
size: few
J: TRBJ1-6
DNA: TGTGCCAGCAGTGAAGCGCGCAGGGGTAACTCACCCCTCCACTTT
CDR3: CASSEARRGNSPLHF

D: TRBD1
V: TRBV12-3/TRBV12-4
length: 14
size: few
J: TRBJ2-7
DNA: TGTGCCAGCAGCTGGACAGGGAGCTCCTACGAGCAGTACTTC
CDR3: CASSWTGSSYEQYF

D: NA
V: TRBV2
length: 11
size: few
J: TRBJ2-7
DNA: TGTGCCAGCAGTGGTCTCCACGAGCAGTACTTC
CDR3: CASSGLHEQYF

D: NA
V: TRBV20-1
length: 11
size: few
J: TRBJ2-3
DNA: TGCAGTGCTAGTACGGCAGATACGCAGTATTTT
CDR3: CSASTADTQYF

D: NA
V: TRBV12-3/TRBV12-4
length: 14
size: NA
J: TRBJ2-1
DNA: TGTGCCAGCAGTTTAAAGGGGGTGAGGAGTGAGCAGTTCTTC
CDR3: CASSLKGVRSEQFF